The present T cell receptor beta chain was sequenced within a study of blood T cell repertoires in COVID-19. The CDR3 is 14 residues long. Germline assignment: CDR1 MNHEY and CDR2 SVGAGI. V dropped 6 bases and J dropped 0 bases, with 12 bases sitting between them. In the authors' methods: Cell counts per sample came from amplifying reference gene primers. The protocol was immunoSEQ multiplex PCR, while the TCRdb copy is restricted to in-frame clones and leaves out a portion. That table supplies the V and J calls and clone size; D and trimming were determined from the DNA. The table lists about 320,000 clones, around 86% of them singletons, with around 1.6% in the top ten.

This chain connects TRBV6-5 to TRBJ2-7; D is undetermined. The clonotype originates from a woman in her forties or fifties with acute or convalescent COVID-19. Sequencing was carried out using peripheral blood. The CDR3 nucleotides read TGTGCCAGCAGCCGGGTAGTGGCCTCCTACGAGCAGTACTTC. Translation gives CASSRVVASYEQYF.